The TCR beta chain described here comes from a study of T cell responses to AZD1222 COVID-19 vaccine. The repertoire was sequenced with immunoSEQ multiplex PCR; TCRdb's copy has only in-frame clones and lacks some. This table has some 200,000 clones, approximately 92% appearing once. Comments on this clone: Its target is not known.

V dropped 1 base and J dropped 6 bases, with 13 bases sitting between them. Germline values: CDR1 SGHAT, CDR2 FQNNGV. This CDR3 has 14 residues. Overall study results and limits: Baseline seropositivity occurred in only a handful of AZD1222 recipients. Vaccine-associated CD4 TCRs spanned spike, dominant at 160-218 and 743-854. The sample set comprised mostly white British donors with more females, and clonal diversity was possibly underestimated.

This rearrangement joins TRBV11-2 to TRBJ2-7; D is possibly TRBD1 (5 bases). This TCR was sampled from an adult in good health. Sample: peripheral blood, taken on day 0 of AZD1222 vaccination. CDR3 in amino acids: CASSLAGLGSEQYF. In nucleotides, the CDR3 is TGTGCCAGCAGCTTAGCAGGGTTGGGTTCCGAGCAGTACTTC.